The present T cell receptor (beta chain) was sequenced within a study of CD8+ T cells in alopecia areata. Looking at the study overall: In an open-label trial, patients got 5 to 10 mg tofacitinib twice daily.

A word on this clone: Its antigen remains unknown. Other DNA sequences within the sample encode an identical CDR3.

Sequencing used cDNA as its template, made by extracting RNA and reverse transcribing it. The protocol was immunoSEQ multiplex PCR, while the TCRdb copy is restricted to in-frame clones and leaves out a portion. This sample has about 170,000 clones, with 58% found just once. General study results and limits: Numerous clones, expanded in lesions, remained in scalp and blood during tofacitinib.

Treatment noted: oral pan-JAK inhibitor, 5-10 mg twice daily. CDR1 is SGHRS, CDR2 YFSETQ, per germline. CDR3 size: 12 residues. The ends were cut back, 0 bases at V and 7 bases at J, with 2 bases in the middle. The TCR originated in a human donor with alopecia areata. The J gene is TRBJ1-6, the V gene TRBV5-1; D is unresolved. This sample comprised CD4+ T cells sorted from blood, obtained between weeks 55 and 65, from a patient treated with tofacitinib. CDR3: CASSLENSPLHF. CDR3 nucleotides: TGCGCCAGCAGCTTGGAAAATTCACCCCTCCACTTT.